Following are 18 T cell receptor beta chains from one sample sequenced in a study of T cell changes during pregnancy in multiple sclerosis. Produced via immunoSEQ multiplex PCR; TCRdb's table is partial and in-frame only. The data contain roughly 99,000 clones, under 95% of them singletons. This sample comprised peripheral blood, obtained in the third trimester of pregnancy. These TCRs come from a female donor in good health, enrolled as a control in a pregnancy study.

The genes are TRBV9 and TRBJ2-3; D is ambiguous. Germline CDR1 reads SGDLS; CDR2 reads YYNGEE. The CDR3 is made up of 15 amino acids. Trimming took 2 bases from V and 0 from J, leaving 10 bases between them. The CDR3 nucleotides are TGTGCCAGCAGCGTCTCCGTATTTAGCACAGATACGCAGTATTTT. Translation: CASSVSVFSTDTQYF.

This chain links TRBV15 with TRBJ1-2; the match to TRBD1 covers 10 bases. The CDR3 has 14 amino acids. The V gene end was trimmed by 5 bases and the J gene end by 6 bases; junction bases not matched to a gene: 6. Germline CDR1 is LNHNV and CDR2 is YYDKDF (reference sequence). Here the CDR3 DNA reads TGTGCCACCAGCGGGAAGGGACAGGGGCATGGCTACACCTTC. Residues: CATSGKGQGHGYTF. Complete variable domain (other parts from reference TRBV15 and TRBJ1-2): DAMVIQNPRYQVTQFGKPVTLSCSQTLNHNVMYWYQQKSSQAPKLLFHYYDKDFNNEADTPDNFQSRRPNTSFCFLDIRSPGLGDTAMYLCATSGKGQGHGYTFGSGTRLTVV.

The rearrangement joins TRBV30 to TRBJ2-7; D gene unclear. Looked up from germline, CDR1 is GTSNPN and CDR2 is SVGIG (reference sequence). Trimming took off 2 bases at V and 3 bases at J, with 8 bases between the two ends. CDR3 length equals 12 residues. The CDR3 loop is CAWSLTVYEQYF. The CDR3 DNA reads TGTGCCTGGAGTTTAACAGTCTACGAGCAGTACTTC.

This clone was found a few times. The rearrangement uses TRBV9 and TRBJ1-6; perhaps TRBD1 as D (6 bases). From germline, CDR1 is SGDLS and CDR2 YYNGEE. Trimming removed 4 bases from V and 1 base from J, with 12 bases in between. This CDR3 has 16 residues. CDR3: CASSPQGLSYNSPLHF. CDR3 sequence (DNA): TGTGCCAGCAGCCCCCAGGGGTTATCCTATAATTCACCCCTCCACTTT.

CDR3 amino acids: CAWSPRWTGTNYGYTF. CDR3 DNA sequence: TGTGCCTGGAGTCCTAGATGGACAGGGACTAACTATGGCTACACCTTC. The chain has TRBV30 and TRBJ1-2; 8 positions agree with TRBD1. From germline, CDR1 is GTSNPN and CDR2 SVGIG (reference sequence). The length of the CDR3 is 16 residues. V shed 2 bases, J shed 0 bases, and the junction held 8 bases outside the gene matches.

This sequence joins TRBV19 and TRBJ1-6; D uncertain. Looked up from germline, CDR1 is LNHDA and CDR2 is SQIVND (reference sequence). This CDR3 contains 14 residues. V dropped 3 bases and J dropped 7 bases, with 10 bases sitting between them. CDR3 region: CASSIGLPNSPLHF. Written as DNA, the CDR3 is TGTGCCAGTAGTATCGGTCTGCCGAATTCACCCCTCCACTTT. Full variable domain (outside the CDR3, taken from reference TRBV19 and TRBJ1-6): DGGITQSPKYLFRKEGQNVTLSCEQNLNHDAMYWYRQDPGQGLRLIYYSQIVNDFQKGDIAEGYSVSREKKESFPLTVTSAQKNPTAFYLCASSIGLPNSPLHFGNGTRLTVT.

The gene calls are TRBV5-5 and TRBJ2-2; D gene ambiguous. The CDR3 length is 13 residues. V lost 5 bases and J lost 6, with 11 bases in between. Per germline, CDR1 SGHKS and CDR2 YYEKEE (reference sequence). CDR3 in DNA: TGTGCCAGCAGACATGAAGAAGCCGGGGAGCTGTTTTTT. This sequence encodes CASRHEEAGELFF.

The CDR3 spells CASSQSPVYEQYF. The CDR3 bases are TGTGCCAGCAGCCAATCCCCAGTGTACGAGCAGTACTTC. J is TRBJ2-7 and V is TRBV4-2; D gene uncertain. This CDR3 region has 13 residues. V lost 2 bases to trimming and J lost 4 bases, with 9 bases between them. Germline V gene lookup returns CDR1 LGHNA and CDR2 YNFKEQ.

V is TRBV30 and J is TRBJ2-1; 8 nucleotides line up with TRBD1. Germline trimming cut 0 bases from V and 9 bases from J; bases unmatched to any gene: 16. Germline CDR1 and CDR2: GTSNPN and SVGIG (reference sequence). CDR3 length: 17 residues. Here the CDR3 DNA reads TGTGCCTGGAGTGTACCCCGGACAGGGCTTGGGTCCGGTGAGCAGTTCTTC. Protein sequence: CAWSVPRTGLGSGEQFF.

The CDR3 bases are TGTGCCAGCAGCCCTGATTGGACAGCTAACTATGGCTACACCTTC. Its protein product is CASSPDWTANYGYTF. J is TRBJ1-2 and V is TRBV4-2; TRBD1 is a possible D gene (6 bases). Between the trimmed V and J ends, which lost 4 bases and 0 bases, there was a span of 12 bases. Looked up from germline, CDR1 is LGHNA and CDR2 is YNFKEQ. CDR3 size: 15 residues.

The J gene is TRBJ2-5, the V gene TRBV19, with a tentative D call TRBD2 (5 bases). Trimming removed 2 bases from V and 5 bases from J, with 6 bases in between. CDR3 length: 12 amino acids. From germline, CDR1 is LNHDA and CDR2 SQIVND (reference sequence). The CDR3 sequence is CASSIREETQYF. In DNA, the CDR3 is TGTGCCAGTAGTATAAGGGAGGAGACCCAGTACTTC.

In DNA, the CDR3 is TGTGCCAGCAGCTTTGGGGGGGATGGAACTGAAGCTTTCTTT. It encodes CASSFGGDGTEAFF. The rearrangement links TRBV7-8 to TRBJ1-1; TRBD1 is a possible D gene (5 bases). CDR3 length: 14 residues. V lost 3 bases and J 5 bases, leaving 13 bases between the germline ends. Germline CDR1 and CDR2: SGHVS and FQNEAQ.

The V and J genes are TRBV11-3 and TRBJ2-2; perhaps TRBD1 as D (5 bases). The CDR3 consists of 17 residues. V dropped 5 bases and J dropped 2 bases, with 18 bases sitting between them. The germline V gene encodes CDR1 SGHNT and CDR2 YENEEA. The CDR3 DNA reads as TGTGCCAGCAGCGCCTCAGTTGGAAGGGGTAACACCGGGGAGCTGTTTTTT. The encoded protein is CASSASVGRGNTGELFF. Full variable domain (rest looked up from reference TRBV11-3 and TRBJ2-2): EAGVVQSPRYKIIEKKQPVAFWCNPISGHNTLYWYLQNLGQGPELLIRYENEEAVDDSQLPKDRFSAERLKGVDSTLKIQPAELGDSAVYLCASSASVGRGNTGELFFGEGSRLTVL.

The CDR3: CASSPGTGNNEQFF. The CDR3 nucleotides are TGTGCCAGCAGCCCAGGGACAGGGAACAATGAGCAGTTCTTC. The chain has TRBV5-4 and TRBJ2-1, with 9 bases that match TRBD1. Germline loops: CDR1 SGHNT, CDR2 YYREEE (reference sequence). V dropped 4 bases and J dropped 5; count of bases not matched to a gene: 4. This CDR3 is built from 14 residues.

The J gene is TRBJ1-6, the V gene TRBV27; TRBD1 agrees at 7 bases. The CDR3 sequence is 11 residues long. CDR1 is MNHEY, CDR2 SMNVEV, per germline (reference sequence). The CDR3 DNA is TGTGCAATTGGGGACAGCCATTCCCTCCACTTT. Translation gives CAIGDSHSLHF.

CDR3 coding DNA: TGTGCCAGCGCCCCCTACTCTCAGGGATACAATGAGCAGTTCTTC. Translating gives CASAPYSQGYNEQFF. The chain employs TRBV5-5 and TRBJ2-1, with D possibly being TRBD1 (5 bases). The CDR3 length is 15 residues. V was pared by 7 bases and J by 4 bases, with 18 bases between. CDR1 is SGHKS and CDR2 is YYEKEE in the germline V gene (reference sequence).

The chain carries TRBV4-3 and TRBJ1-6, with D possibly matching TRBD1 (5 bases). V shed 7 bases and J shed 7 bases, with 20 bases lying between them. The V gene's germline CDR1 is LGHNA and CDR2 YSLEER. This CDR3 has 16 residues. The CDR3 sequence: CASTYRAGGQNSPLHF. DNA of the CDR3: TGCGCCAGCACCTATAGAGCGGGCGGACAAAATTCACCCCTCCACTTT.

In DNA form, the CDR3 reads TGTGCCAGCAGCTTGGAAATAGTGGGGGGCTATGGCTACACCTTC. As protein: CASSLEIVGGYGYTF. V and J are TRBV5-6 and TRBJ1-2; a possible D gene is TRBD1 (5 bases). CDR1 is SGHDT, CDR2 YYEEEE, per germline. The CDR3 length is 15 residues. Trimming shortened V by 0 bases and J by 4 bases, and 13 bases separated the two germline ends.